This paragraph reports one T cell receptor beta chain. This record belongs to a study of a mutant IDH1 vaccine in newly diagnosed glioma. Across the whole study: Patients arrived already treated with radiotherapy, temozolomide, or both, most having had both.

This sample's time point: baseline, week 1 (first vaccination visit). The treatment denotes: pre-vaccination baseline after standard-of-care therapy. Repertoires were generated with immunoSEQ multiplex PCR, while TCRdb's copy carries only in-frame clones and drops some. The sample holds 23,000 or so clones, approximately 93% seen once. Germline V gene lookup returns CDR1 MNHEY and CDR2 SMNVEV (reference sequence). The CDR3 spans 15 residues. V was shortened by 4 bases and J by 6 bases, with 18 bases between the two germline ends. The material sequenced was PBMCs, taken from a glioma patient treated with radiotherapy, temozolomide or both. The sequence was obtained from a man aged 35-49 years with glioma. The gene calls are TRBV27 and TRBJ1-2; D is uncertain. The CDR3 DNA sequence: TGTGCCAGCAGTTATGTAGGAACCCACGAAGATGGCTACACCTTC. This encodes CASSYVGTHEDGYTF.